The next 8 T cell receptor beta chains were all read from a single sample in a study of T cell changes during pregnancy in multiple sclerosis. Only in-frame clones appear in the TCRdb table, and some are missing; sequencing was by immunoSEQ multiplex PCR. The data show about 20,000 clones, with about 87% seen just once and 6.5% to 8.5% held by the top ten. Sequencing was performed on CD8+ T cells from peripheral blood mononuclear cells, taken in the third trimester of pregnancy. The receptors here all came from a female donor in good health, enrolled as a control in a pregnancy study.

This chain joins TRBV19 and TRBJ2-1; a possible D gene is TRBD2 (6 bases). The ends were cut back, 2 bases at V and 15 bases at J, with 17 bases in the middle. This CDR3 region has 13 residues. CDR1 is LNHDA, CDR2 SQIVND, per germline (reference sequence). The CDR3, as DNA: TGTGCCAGTAGTATATCCCCTAGTAGCGGTCCGTTCTTC. Amino acid sequence: CASSISPSSGPFF.

The rearrangement links TRBV9 to TRBJ2-7; D might be TRBD1 (6 bases). V lost 0 bases and J lost 3, with 13 bases in between. This CDR3 has 15 amino acids. Germline V gene sequence: CDR1 SGDLS, CDR2 YYNGEE. The CDR3 nucleotides are TGTGCCAGCAGCGTAGCTGCACAGGGCCACTACGAGCAGTACTTC. Its translation is CASSVAAQGHYEQYF.

Turning to this clone: This sample includes further DNA sequences coding for the same CDR3. The chain combines TRBV19 with TRBJ1-1; 8 bases agree with TRBD1. CDR1 and CDR2 from the germline V gene are LNHDA and SQIVND (reference sequence). With V trimmed by 3 bases and J by 1 base, 1 base remained unmatched. This CDR3 has 14 residues. The CDR3 spells CASSITGGNTEAFF. The CDR3 DNA sequence: TGTGCCAGTAGTATTACAGGGGGGAACACTGAAGCTTTCTTT.

The chain uses TRBV27 and TRBJ2-1; D perhaps matches TRBD2 (6 bases). CDR3 length: 15 residues. The V end was cut by 3 bases, the J end by 1 base, with 10 bases between. Germline V gene lookup returns CDR1 MNHEY and CDR2 SMNVEV (reference sequence). Written as DNA, the CDR3 is TGTGCCAGCAGTTTGGACGGGAGTTCCTACAATGAGCAGTTCTTC. Translated, it gives CASSLDGSSYNEQFF.

The rearrangement joins TRBV19 to TRBJ2-5, with D perhaps matching TRBD1 (5 bases). Trimming took off 7 bases at V and 5 bases at J, with 17 bases between the two ends. The CDR3 sequence is 14 residues long. The germline V gene has CDR1 LNHDA and CDR2 SQIVND (reference sequence). CDR3 bases: TGTGCCAGTAAGGCGCAGGGCTCAGGGGAGACCCAGTACTTC. Translated, it gives CASKAQGSGETQYF.

As concerns this clone: A junction end diverges from the germline sequence, so it may reflect a read error. This chain uses TRBV29-1 with TRBJ2-3; possible D gene TRBD1, 6 bases. The CDR3 totals 10 residues. CDR1 SQVTM and CDR2 ANQGSEA come from the germline V gene. Written as DNA, the CDR3 is TGCAGCGTCCGGACAGATGCGCAGTATTTT. Residues: CSVRTDAQYF.

This rearrangement joins TRBV5-6 to TRBJ2-1, with a possible D match to TRBD2 (5 bases). CDR1 is SGHDT and CDR2 is YYEEEE in the germline V gene. The CDR3 has 18 residues. Trimming removed 2 bases from V and 7 bases from J, with 25 bases in between. CDR3 coding DNA: TGTGCCAGCAGCTTCGGCATATCCCCCGGGAAGAGTAAAAATGAGCAGTTCTTC. It encodes CASSFGISPGKSKNEQFF.

This clone was counted a single time. The rearrangement uses TRBV2 and TRBJ2-5; 8 bases align to TRBD1. The J segment lost 3 bases and the V segment lost 11 bases, leaving 11 bases of the junction unmatched. The CDR3 sequence is 14 residues long. Germline V lookup: CDR1 SNHLY, CDR2 FYNNEI. CDR3 region: CAGAQGAIEETQYF. CDR3 nucleotides: TGTGCCGGCGCCCAGGGGGCGATTGAAGAGACCCAGTACTTC.